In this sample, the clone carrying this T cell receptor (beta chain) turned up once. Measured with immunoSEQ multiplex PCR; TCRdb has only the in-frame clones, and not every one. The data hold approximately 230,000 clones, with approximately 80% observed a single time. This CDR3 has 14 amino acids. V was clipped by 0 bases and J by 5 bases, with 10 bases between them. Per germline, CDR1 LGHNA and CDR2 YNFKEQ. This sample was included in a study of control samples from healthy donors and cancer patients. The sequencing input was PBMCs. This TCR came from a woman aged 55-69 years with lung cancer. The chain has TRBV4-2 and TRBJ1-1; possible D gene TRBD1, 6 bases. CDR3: CASSQDQGRTEAFF. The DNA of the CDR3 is TGTGCCAGCAGCCAAGATCAGGGGCGAACTGAAGCTTTCTTT.